What follows is one TCR beta chain and its context. Its target is unknown. Time point meaning: recipient sample about 28 days before transplant, after cytoreduction. Blood collection times were about day -28 and days 30, 100, 180 posttransplant. These data come from a study of T cell clonotyping in hematopoietic cell transplantation. This CDR3 is built from 15 residues. Germline V gene data show CDR1 as SGHTA and CDR2 as FQGTGA. V was clipped by 5 bases and J by 5 bases, with 18 bases between them. The data were produced by immunoSEQ multiplex PCR, yet TCRdb's version contains in-frame clones alone and is incomplete. There are approximately 80,000 clones in the sample; 95% to 97% occur only once, and approximately 1.8% lies in the top ten. Findings and caveats of the study: Few recipient clonotypes overlapped donors; over 97% were de novo at given depth.

This clonotype originated in a woman aged 45-60 years with acute myeloid leukemia. Some clones in this sample may be carry-over from other donors' samples. The specimen was peripheral blood mononuclear cells, collected before stem cell transplant. This chain joins TRBV7-3 and TRBJ2-5; D is perhaps TRBD1 (5 bases). Here the CDR3 reads CASSPRAGWKETQYF. In nucleotides, the CDR3 is TGTGCCAGCAGCCCCAGGGCAGGGTGGAAGGAGACCCAGTACTTC.